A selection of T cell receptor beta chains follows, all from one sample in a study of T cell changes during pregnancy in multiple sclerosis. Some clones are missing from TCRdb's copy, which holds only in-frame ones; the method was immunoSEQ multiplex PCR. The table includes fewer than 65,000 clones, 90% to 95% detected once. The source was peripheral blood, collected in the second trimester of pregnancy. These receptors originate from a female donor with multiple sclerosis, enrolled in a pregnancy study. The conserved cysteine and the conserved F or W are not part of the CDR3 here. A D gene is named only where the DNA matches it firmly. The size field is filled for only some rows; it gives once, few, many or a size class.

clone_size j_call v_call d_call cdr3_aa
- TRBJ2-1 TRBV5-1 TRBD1 ASSFTGVSYNEQF
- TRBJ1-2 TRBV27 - ASTSPGRDYGYT
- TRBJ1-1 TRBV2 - ASKLGGANTEAF
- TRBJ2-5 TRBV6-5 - ASSYSRLAQETQY
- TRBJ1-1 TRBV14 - ASTGEINTEAF
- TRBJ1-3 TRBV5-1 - ASSLAGQGSGNTIY
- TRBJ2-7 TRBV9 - ASSVVDSAFEQY
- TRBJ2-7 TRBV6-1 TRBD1 ASSEAGGQGYEQY
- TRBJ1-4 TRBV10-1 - ASEVRTVEKLF
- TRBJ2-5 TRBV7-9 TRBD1 ASSAGTVQETQY
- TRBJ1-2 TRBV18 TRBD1 ASSPQSGQAS
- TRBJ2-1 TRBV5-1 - ASSLELAGNEQF
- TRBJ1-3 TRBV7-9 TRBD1 ASSLETGAGGNTIY
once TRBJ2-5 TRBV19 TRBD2 ASSLGGGRGETQY
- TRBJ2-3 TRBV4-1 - ASSQGQLSRDTQY
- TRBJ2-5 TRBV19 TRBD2 ASSITSGRFQETQY
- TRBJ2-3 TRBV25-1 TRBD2 ASSDLGRTDTQY
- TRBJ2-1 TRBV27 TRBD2 ASRGTSGSSEQF
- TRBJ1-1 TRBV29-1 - SVGTQNTEAF
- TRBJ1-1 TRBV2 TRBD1 ASRTGPVNTEAF
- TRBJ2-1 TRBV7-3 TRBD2 ASSSKRETYNEQF
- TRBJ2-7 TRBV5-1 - ASSSKYEQY
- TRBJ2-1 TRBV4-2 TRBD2 ASSQELMKSGSNEQF